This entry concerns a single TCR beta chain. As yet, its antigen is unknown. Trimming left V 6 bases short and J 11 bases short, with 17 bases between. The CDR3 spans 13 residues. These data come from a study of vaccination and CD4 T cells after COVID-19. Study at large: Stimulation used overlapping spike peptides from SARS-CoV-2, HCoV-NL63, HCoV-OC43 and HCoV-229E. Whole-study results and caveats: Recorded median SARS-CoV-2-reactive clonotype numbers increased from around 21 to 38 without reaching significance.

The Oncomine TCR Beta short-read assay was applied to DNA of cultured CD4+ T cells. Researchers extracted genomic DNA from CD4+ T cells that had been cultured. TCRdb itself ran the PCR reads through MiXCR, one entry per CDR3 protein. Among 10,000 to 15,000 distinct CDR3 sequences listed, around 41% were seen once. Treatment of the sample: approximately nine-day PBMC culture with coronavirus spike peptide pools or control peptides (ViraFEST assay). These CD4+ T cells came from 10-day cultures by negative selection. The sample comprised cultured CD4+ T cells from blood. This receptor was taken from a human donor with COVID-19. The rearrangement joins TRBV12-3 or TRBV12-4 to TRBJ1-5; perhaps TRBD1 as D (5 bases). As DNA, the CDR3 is TGTGCCAGCAGGAGGATAAACGGGGGATCCCAGCATTTT. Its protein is CASRRINGGSQHF.